This is a list of T cell receptor beta chains from one sample in a study of blood T cell repertoires in COVID-19. This table comes from immunoSEQ multiplex PCR, and its TCRdb copy is limited to in-frame clones, with some not included. This table has about 89,000 clones, 80% appearing once. Sequencing was done on a sample of peripheral blood. These receptors were collected from an elderly woman with acute or convalescent COVID-19. CDR3s include the opening cysteine and the closing phenylalanine or tryptophan. The order of the fields is J gene, V gene, CDR3 protein.

TRBJ1-2	TRBV9	CASSGREGDGYTF
TRBJ2-1	TRBV11-3	CASSLRGDEQFF
TRBJ2-4	TRBV3-1/TRBV3-2	CASSQDGLAGAKNIQYF
TRBJ2-3	TRBV6-6	CASSWTGVTDTQYF
TRBJ2-1	TRBV5-4	CASSLNRDTTYNEQFF
TRBJ2-5	TRBV20-1	CSASTSGVETQYF
TRBJ2-6	TRBV5-1	CASSLGAGLGANVLTF
TRBJ2-5	TRBV11-1	CASSPKIGSGLETQYF
TRBJ1-1	TRBV6-6	CASSVLEGLGNTEAFF
TRBJ1-1	TRBV6-2/TRBV6-3	CASSYEGGGTEAFF
TRBJ1-4	TRBV6-4	CASSDDGDEKLFF
TRBJ2-3	TRBV7-2	CASSPDRGPDTQYF
TRBJ2-1	TRBV28	CASSTSGRNYNEQFF
TRBJ2-7	TRBV14	CASSSGQGLHEQYF
TRBJ2-3	TRBV18	CASSPGVAGGVGQYF
TRBJ1-1	TRBV10-3	CAIRGTAMNTEAFF
TRBJ1-1	TRBV11-3	CASRSDRVPEAFF
TRBJ1-5	TRBV20-1	CSASQGQGRHF
TRBJ2-1	TRBV5-3	CARSWGVAGGYITPNEQFF
TRBJ1-6	TRBV2	CASRELGHHNSPLHF
TRBJ1-4	TRBV6-5	CASSYSGSYEKLFF
TRBJ2-2	TRBV5-6	CASSPARGRPNTGELFF
TRBJ2-7	TRBV10-3	CAISEPGLATQISYEQYF
TRBJ2-1	TRBV2	CASRGTSGSWGEQFF
TRBJ1-1	TRBV11-2	CASSFSTEAFF
TRBJ2-5	TRBV18	CASSPRTAVLETQYF
TRBJ1-5	TRBV7-2	CASSLVTGQPQHF
TRBJ2-5	TRBV6-5	CASTDSGREETQYF
TRBJ1-4	TRBV15	CATSREKLSNEKLFF
TRBJ1-2	TRBV18	CASSPSGTGVGYTF
TRBJ2-2	TRBV14	CASSRQVDTGELFF
TRBJ2-5	TRBV7-9	CASSLKRGGLETQYF
TRBJ1-6	TRBV5-1	CASSYHGLDSYNSPLHF
TRBJ1-1	TRBV25-1	CASRGLAPGAFF
TRBJ2-7	TRBV7-9	CASSPRLAASYEQYF
TRBJ1-1	TRBV7-2	CASSLRGGVVGTEAFF
TRBJ2-5	TRBV5-1	CASSLVSARPGTQYF
TRBJ2-7	TRBV15	CATSRVQSTLAGQYF
TRBJ2-2	TRBV21-1	CASSKGGQENTGELFF
TRBJ1-1	TRBV9	CASSVGGRDTEAFF
TRBJ2-7	TRBV7-7	CASSLGLASAYEQYF
TRBJ1-6	TRBV7-9	CASNLWEGRNSPLHF
TRBJ2-3	TRBV6-5	CASSYITDTQYF
TRBJ2-7	TRBV30	CAWSQGTSEEQYF
TRBJ2-2	TRBV2	CASSGIVANTGELFF
TRBJ1-1	TRBV13	CASSLSSGSTEAFF
TRBJ1-2	TRBV27	CASRGTGGAGYTF
TRBJ1-5	TRBV7-8	CASSRDGGFFSNQPQHF
TRBJ2-1	TRBV2	CASSERSRGLNEQFF
TRBJ2-7	TRBV29-1	CSAKNGGEADEQYF
TRBJ1-4	TRBV18	CASSPWAREKLFF
TRBJ2-1	TRBV11-2	CASSLAGGSSWEQFF
TRBJ1-4	TRBV2	CASSERTSGEKLFF
TRBJ1-1	TRBV10-3	CAISPGQDTEAFF
TRBJ1-1	TRBV19	CASNVEWDTEAFF